This T cell receptor (beta chain) was captured in a study of pediatric ulcerative colitis. The table lists this clone with a few counts. The target antigen is unknown. Notes on the study in general: Blood-rectal clonal overlap within each person was significantly higher in ulcerative colitis patients than controls.

The CDR3 sequence is 14 residues long. Germline assignment: CDR1 SEHNR and CDR2 FQNEAQ (reference sequence). The V segment lost 3 bases and the J segment 8 bases; nucleotides outside the gene matches: 9. Before the diagnostic colonoscopy, ulcerative colitis patients were free of immunosuppressive medication. At colonoscopy, a blood sample was also collected. The survey-level immunoSEQ assay was used. The method was immunoSEQ multiplex PCR; TCRdb's version includes in-frame clones alone and lacks a portion of them. The repertoire holds approximately 60,000 clones, with 70% to 90% as singletons. The specimen sequenced was blood. The V gene is TRBV7-9, the J gene TRBJ1-2, with TRBD1 matching over 7 bases. The receptor was isolated from a boy between 10 and 17 years old with severe ulcerative colitis. The CDR3 region has the DNA TGTGCCAGCAGCTTCCAACAGGGGATAGGCGGCTACACCTTC. It is translated as CASSFQQGIGGYTF.